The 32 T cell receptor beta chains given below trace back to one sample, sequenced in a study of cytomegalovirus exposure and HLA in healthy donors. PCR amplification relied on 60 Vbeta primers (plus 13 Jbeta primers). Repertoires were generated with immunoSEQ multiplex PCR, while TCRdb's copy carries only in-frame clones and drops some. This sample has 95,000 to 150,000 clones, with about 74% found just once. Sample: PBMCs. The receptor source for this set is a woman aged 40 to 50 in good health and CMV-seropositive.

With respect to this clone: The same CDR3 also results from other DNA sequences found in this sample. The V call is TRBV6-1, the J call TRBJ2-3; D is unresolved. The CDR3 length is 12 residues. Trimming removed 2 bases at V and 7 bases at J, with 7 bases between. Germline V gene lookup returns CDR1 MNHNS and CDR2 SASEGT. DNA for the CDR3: TGTGCCAGCAGTGAATCAGGTTATACGCAGTATTTT. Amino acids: CASSESGYTQYF.

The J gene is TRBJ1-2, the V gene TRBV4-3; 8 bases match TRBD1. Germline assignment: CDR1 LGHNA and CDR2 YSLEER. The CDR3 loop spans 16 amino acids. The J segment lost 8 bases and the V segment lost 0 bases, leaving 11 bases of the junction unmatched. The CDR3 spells CASSQDGGRGRWGYTF. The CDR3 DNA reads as TGCGCCAGCAGCCAAGATGGTGGCAGGGGGCGGTGGGGCTACACCTTC.

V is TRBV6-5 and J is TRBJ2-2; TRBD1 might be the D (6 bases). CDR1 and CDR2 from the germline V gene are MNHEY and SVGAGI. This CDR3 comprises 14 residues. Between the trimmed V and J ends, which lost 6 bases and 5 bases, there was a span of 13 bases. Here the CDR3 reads CASSRDTKTGELFF. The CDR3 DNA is TGTGCCAGCAGCCGGGACACCAAAACCGGGGAGCTGTTTTTT.

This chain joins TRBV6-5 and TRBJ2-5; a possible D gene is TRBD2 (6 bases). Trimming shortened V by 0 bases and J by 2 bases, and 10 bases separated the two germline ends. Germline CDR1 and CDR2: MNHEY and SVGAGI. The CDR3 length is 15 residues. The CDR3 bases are TGTGCCAGCAGTTACTCAGGAGGGAATCAAGAGACCCAGTACTTC. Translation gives CASSYSGGNQETQYF.

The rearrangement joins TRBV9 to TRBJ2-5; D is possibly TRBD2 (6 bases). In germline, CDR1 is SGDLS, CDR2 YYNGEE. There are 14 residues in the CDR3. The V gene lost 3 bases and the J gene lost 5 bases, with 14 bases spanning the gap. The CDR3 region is CASSEGTRGETQYF. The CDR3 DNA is TGTGCCAGCAGCGAGGGGACCCGGGGGGAGACCCAGTACTTC.

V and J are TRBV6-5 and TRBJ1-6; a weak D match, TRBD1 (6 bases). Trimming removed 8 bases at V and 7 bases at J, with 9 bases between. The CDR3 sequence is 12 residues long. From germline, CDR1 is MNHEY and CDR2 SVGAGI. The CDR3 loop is CASGGANSPLHF. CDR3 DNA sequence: TGTGCCAGCGGGGGGGCAAATTCACCCCTCCACTTT.

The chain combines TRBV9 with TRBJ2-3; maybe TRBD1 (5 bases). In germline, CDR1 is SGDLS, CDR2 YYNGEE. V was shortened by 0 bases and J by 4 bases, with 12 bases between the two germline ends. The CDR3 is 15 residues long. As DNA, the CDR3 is TGTGCCAGCAGCGTAGACAGCGTGGGGCCAGATACGCAGTATTTT. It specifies CASSVDSVGPDTQYF. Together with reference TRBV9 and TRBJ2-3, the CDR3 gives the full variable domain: DSGVTQTPKHLITATGQRVTLRCSPRSGDLSVYWYQQSLDQGLQFLIQYYNGEERAKGNILERFSAQQFPDLHSELNLSSLELGDSALYFCASSVDSVGPDTQYFGPGTRLTVL.

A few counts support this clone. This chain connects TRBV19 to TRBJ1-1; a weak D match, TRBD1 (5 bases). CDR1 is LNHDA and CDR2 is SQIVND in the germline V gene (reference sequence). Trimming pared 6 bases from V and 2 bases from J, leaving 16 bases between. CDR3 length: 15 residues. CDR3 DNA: TGTGCCAGTAGACTCTTTGGGGGGGTCAACACTGAAGCTTTCTTT. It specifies CASRLFGGVNTEAFF.

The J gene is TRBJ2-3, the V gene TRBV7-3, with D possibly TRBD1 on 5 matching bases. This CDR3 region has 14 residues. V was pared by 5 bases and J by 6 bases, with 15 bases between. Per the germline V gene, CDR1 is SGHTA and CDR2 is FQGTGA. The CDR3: CASSPRGRGDTQYF. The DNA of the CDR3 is TGTGCCAGCAGCCCAAGGGGTCGTGGTGATACGCAGTATTTT.

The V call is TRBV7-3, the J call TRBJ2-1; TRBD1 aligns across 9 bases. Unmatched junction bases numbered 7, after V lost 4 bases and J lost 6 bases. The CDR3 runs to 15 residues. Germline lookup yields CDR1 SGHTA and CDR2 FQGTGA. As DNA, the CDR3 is TGTGCCAGCAGCTCGGATGTGGGACAGGGCAATGAGCAGTTCTTC. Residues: CASSSDVGQGNEQFF. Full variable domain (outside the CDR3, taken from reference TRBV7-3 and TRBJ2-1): GAGVSQTPSNKVTEKGKYVELRCDPISGHTALYWYRQSLGQGPEFLIYFQGTGAADDSGLPNDRFFAVRPEGSVSTLKIQRTERGDSAVYLCASSSDVGQGNEQFFGPGTRLTVL.

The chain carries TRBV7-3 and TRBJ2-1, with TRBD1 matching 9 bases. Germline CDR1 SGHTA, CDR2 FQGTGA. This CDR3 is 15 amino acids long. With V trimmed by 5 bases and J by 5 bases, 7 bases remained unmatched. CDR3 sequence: CASSLPGTGNNEQFF. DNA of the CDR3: TGTGCCAGCAGCCTACCCGGGACAGGGAACAATGAGCAGTTCTTC.

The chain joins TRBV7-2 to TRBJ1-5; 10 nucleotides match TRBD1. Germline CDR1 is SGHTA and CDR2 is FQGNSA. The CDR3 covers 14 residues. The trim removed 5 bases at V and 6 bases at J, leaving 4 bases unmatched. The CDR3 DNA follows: TGTGCCAGCAGCGAAAGGACAGGGGGTCAGCCCCAGCATTTT. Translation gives CASSERTGGQPQHF.

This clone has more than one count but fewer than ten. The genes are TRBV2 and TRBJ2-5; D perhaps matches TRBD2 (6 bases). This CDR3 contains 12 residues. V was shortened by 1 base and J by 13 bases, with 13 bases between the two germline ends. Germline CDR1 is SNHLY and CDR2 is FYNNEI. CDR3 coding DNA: TGTGCCAGCAGTGAAGTGGGTAGGCGGGGGTACTTC. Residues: CASSEVGRRGYF.

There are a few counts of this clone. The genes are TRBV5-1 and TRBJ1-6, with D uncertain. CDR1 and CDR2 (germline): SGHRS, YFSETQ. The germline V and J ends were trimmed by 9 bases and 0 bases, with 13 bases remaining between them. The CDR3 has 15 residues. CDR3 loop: CANPGPGSYNSPLHF. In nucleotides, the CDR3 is TGCGCCAACCCGGGTCCCGGCTCCTATAATTCACCCCTCCACTTT.

CDR3 in amino acids: CSVGGLATDTQYF. The CDR3 DNA follows: TGCAGCGTTGGAGGACTAGCCACAGATACGCAGTATTTT. The chain has TRBV29-1 and TRBJ2-3; TRBD2 aligns across 8 bases. Germline trimming cut 4 bases from V and 2 bases from J; bases unmatched to any gene: 2. The CDR3 runs to 13 residues. The germline V gene encodes CDR1 SQVTM and CDR2 ANQGSEA.

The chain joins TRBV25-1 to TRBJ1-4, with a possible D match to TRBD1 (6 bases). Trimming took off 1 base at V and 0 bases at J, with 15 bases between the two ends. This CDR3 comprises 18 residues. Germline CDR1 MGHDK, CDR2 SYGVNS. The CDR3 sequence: CASSELYRETSTNEKLFF. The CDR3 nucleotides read TGTGCCAGCAGTGAATTGTACAGGGAAACCTCAACTAATGAAAAACTGTTTTTT.

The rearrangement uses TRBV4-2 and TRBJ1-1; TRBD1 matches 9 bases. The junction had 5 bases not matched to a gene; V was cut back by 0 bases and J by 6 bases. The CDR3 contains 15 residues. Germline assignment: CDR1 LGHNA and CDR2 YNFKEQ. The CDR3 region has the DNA TGTGCCAGCAGCCAAGAGAACAGGGGGCCGGCTGAAGCTTTCTTT. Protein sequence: CASSQENRGPAEAFF.

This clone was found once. CDR3 sequence: CASRDRANVLTF. CDR3 coding DNA: TGCGCCAGCAGAGACAGGGCCAACGTCCTGACTTTC. This chain connects TRBV10-1 to TRBJ2-6, with D hard to call. CDR1 WNHNN and CDR2 SYGVQD come from the germline V gene (reference sequence). The CDR3 has 12 residues. Trimming pared 6 bases from V and 5 bases from J, leaving 5 bases between.

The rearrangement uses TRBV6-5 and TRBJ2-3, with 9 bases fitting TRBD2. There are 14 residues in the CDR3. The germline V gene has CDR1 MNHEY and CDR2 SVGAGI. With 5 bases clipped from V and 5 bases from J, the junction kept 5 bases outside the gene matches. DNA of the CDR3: TGTGCCAGCAGTCCCCGCGGGGGGGGAGATACGCAGTATTTT. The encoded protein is CASSPRGGGDTQYF.

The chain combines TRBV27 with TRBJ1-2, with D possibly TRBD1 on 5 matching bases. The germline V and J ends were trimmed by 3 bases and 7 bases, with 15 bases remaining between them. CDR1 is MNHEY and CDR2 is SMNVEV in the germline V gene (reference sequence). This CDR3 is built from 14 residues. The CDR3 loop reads CASSFREASSGYTF. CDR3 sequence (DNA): TGTGCCAGCAGTTTCAGGGAAGCTTCGTCTGGCTACACCTTC.

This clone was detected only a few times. The CDR3 DNA reads as TGTGCCAGCAGCTCCTACCTCGGGGGAACTAATGAAAAACTGTTTTTT. As protein: CASSSYLGGTNEKLFF. This chain links TRBV7-9 with TRBJ1-4; the D gene is possibly TRBD1 (5 bases). This CDR3 is 16 amino acids long. Germline CDR1 SEHNR, CDR2 FQNEAQ (reference sequence). V lost 4 bases to trimming and J lost 1 base, with 13 bases between them.

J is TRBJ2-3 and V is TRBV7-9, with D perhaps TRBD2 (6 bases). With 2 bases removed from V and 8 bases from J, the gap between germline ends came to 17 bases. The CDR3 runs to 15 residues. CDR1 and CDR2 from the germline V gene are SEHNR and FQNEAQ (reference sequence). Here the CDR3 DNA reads TGTGCCAGCAGCTTAAGTCCGGGCGTTAGCGGTACGCAGTATTTT. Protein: CASSLSPGVSGTQYF.

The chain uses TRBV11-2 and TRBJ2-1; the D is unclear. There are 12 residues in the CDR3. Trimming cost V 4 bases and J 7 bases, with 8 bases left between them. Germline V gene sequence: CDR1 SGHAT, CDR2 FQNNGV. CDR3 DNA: TGTGCCAGCAGCTCGGCCGGGAATGAGCAGTTCTTC. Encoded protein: CASSSAGNEQFF.

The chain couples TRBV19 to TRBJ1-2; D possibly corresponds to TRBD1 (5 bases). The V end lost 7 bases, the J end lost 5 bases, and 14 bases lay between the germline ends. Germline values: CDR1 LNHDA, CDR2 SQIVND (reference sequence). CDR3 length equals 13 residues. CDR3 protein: CASNPLGTYGYTF. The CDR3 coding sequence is TGTGCCAGTAATCCTCTAGGGACTTATGGCTACACCTTC.

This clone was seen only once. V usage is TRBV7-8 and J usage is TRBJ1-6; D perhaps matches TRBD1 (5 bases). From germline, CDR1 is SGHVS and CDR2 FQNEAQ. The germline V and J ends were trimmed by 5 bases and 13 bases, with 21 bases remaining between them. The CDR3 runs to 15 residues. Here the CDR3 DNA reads TGTGCCAGCAGCGCAAGCAGGGCCCCTGGGGTCCCCCTCCACTTT. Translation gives CASSASRAPGVPLHF.

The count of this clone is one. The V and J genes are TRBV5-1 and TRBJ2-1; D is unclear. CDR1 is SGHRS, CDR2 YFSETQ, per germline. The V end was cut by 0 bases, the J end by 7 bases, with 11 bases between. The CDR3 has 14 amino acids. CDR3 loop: CASSLETLRNEQFF. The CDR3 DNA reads TGCGCCAGCAGCTTGGAAACCCTGCGGAATGAGCAGTTCTTC.

CDR3 in DNA: TGTGCCAGCAGCCTTACAGGGCCCACTGAAGCTTTCTTT. It encodes CASSLTGPTEAFF. V gene TRBV7-9 combines with J gene TRBJ1-1, with D tentatively TRBD1 (6 bases). Trimming shortened V by 5 bases and J by 4 bases, and 11 bases separated the two germline ends. Germline values: CDR1 SEHNR, CDR2 FQNEAQ (reference sequence). The CDR3 covers 13 residues.

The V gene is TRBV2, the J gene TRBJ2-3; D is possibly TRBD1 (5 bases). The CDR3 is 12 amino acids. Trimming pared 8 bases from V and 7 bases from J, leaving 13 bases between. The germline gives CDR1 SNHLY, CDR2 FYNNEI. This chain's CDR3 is CASRQFFHTQYF. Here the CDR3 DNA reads TGTGCCAGCCGACAGTTCTTCCATACGCAGTATTTT.

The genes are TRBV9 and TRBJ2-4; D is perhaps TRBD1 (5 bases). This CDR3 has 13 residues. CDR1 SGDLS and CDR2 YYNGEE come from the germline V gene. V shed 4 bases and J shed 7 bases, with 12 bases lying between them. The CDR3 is CASSLGAQNIQYF. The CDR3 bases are TGTGCCAGCAGCCTTGGGGCGCAGAACATTCAGTACTTC.

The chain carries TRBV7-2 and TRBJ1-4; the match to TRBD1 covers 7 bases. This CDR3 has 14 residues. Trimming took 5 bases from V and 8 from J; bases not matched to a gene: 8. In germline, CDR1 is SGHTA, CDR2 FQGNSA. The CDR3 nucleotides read TGTGCCAGCAGCAGACAGGGAGTATTGGAAAAACTGTTTTTT. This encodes CASSRQGVLEKLFF.

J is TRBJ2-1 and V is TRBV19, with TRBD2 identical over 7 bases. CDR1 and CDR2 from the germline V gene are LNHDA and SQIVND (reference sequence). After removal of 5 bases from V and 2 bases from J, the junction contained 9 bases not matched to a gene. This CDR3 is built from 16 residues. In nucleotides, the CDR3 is TGTGCCAGTAGTTCCTTAGCTAGCGGCGCCTACAATGAGCAGTTCTTC. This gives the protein CASSSLASGAYNEQFF.

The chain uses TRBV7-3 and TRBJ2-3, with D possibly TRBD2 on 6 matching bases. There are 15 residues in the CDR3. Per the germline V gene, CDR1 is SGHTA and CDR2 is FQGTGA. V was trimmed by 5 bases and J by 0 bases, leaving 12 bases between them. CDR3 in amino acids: CASSAGSGSTDTQYF. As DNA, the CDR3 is TGTGCCAGCAGCGCAGGTAGCGGCAGCACAGATACGCAGTATTTT.